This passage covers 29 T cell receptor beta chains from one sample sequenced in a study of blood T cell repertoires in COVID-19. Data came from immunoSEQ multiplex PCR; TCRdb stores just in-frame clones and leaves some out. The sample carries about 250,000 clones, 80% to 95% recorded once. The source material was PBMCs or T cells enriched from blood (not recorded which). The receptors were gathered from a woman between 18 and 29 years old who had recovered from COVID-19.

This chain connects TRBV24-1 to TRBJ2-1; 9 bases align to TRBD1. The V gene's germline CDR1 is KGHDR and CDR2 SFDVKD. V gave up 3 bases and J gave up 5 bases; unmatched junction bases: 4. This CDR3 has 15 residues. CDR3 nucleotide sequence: TGTGCCACCAGTGATACGGACAGGGGAAACAATGAGCAGTTCTTC. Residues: CATSDTDRGNNEQFF.

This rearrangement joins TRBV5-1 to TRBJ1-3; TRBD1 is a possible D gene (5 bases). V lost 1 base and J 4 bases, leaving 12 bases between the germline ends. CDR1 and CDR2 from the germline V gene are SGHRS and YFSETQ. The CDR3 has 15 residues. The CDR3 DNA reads TGCGCCAGCAGCTTGTCGTCAGGGTCGGGAAACACCATATATTTT. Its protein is CASSLSSGSGNTIYF.

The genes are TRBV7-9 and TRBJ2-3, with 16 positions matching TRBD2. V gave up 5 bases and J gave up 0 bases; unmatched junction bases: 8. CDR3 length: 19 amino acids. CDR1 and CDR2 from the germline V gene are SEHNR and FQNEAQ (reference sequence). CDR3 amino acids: CASSSGTSGRAGSTDTQYF. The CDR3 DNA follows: TGTGCCAGCAGCAGCGGGACTAGCGGGAGGGCCGGGAGCACAGATACGCAGTATTTT.

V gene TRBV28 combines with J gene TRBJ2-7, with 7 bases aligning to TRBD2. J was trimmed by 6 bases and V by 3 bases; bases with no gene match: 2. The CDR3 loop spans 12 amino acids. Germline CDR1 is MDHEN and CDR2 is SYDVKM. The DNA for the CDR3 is TGTGCCAGCAGTTTTGGACTAGTCGAGCAGTACTTC. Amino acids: CASSFGLVEQYF.

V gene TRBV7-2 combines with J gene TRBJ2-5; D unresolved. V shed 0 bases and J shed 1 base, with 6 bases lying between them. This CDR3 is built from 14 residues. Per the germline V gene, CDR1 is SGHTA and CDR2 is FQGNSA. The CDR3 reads CASSLATIQETQYF. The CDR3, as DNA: TGTGCCAGCAGCTTAGCCACTATCCAAGAGACCCAGTACTTC.

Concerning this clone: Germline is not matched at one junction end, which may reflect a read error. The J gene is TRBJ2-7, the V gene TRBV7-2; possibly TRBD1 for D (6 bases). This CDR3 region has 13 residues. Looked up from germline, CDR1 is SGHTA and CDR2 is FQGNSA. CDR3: CASSLANRELTAF. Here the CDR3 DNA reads TGTGCCAGCAGCTTAGCGAACAGGGAGCTAACCGCCTTC. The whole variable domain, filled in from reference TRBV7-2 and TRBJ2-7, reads GAGVSQSPSNKVTEKGKDVELRCDPISGHTALYWYRQSLGQGLEFLIYFQGNSAPDKSGLPSDRFSAERTGGSVSTLTIQRTQQEDSAVYLCASSLANRELTAFGPGTRLTVT.

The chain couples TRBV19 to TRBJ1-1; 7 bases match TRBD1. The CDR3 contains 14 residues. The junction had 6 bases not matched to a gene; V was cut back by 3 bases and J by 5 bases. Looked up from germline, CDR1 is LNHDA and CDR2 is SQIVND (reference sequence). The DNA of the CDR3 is TGTGCCAGTAGTATTCGGCAGGGGGGAACTGAAGCTTTCTTT. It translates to CASSIRQGGTEAFF.

DNA of the CDR3: TGTGCCAGCAGTTATCCCGGGGTTGCAGCTGGAAACACCATATATTTT. Its protein product is CASSYPGVAAGNTIYF. This sequence joins TRBV28 and TRBJ1-3; no clear D. The CDR3 consists of 16 residues. V shed 4 bases and J shed 2 bases, with 15 bases lying between them. From germline, CDR1 is MDHEN and CDR2 SYDVKM.

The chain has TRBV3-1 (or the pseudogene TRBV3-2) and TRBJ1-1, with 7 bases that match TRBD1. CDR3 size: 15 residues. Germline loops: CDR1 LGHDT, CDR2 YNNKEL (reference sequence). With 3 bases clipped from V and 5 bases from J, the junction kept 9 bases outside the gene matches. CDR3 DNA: TGTGCCAGCAGCCATTCTGGCAGGGGGGTAACTGAAGCTTTCTTT. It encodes CASSHSGRGVTEAFF.

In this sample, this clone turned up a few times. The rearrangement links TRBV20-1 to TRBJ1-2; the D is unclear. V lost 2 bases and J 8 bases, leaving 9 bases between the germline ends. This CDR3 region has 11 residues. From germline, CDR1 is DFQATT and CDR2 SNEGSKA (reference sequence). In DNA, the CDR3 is TGCAGTGCTAGACAAACAAACGGCTACACCTTC. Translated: CSARQTNGYTF.

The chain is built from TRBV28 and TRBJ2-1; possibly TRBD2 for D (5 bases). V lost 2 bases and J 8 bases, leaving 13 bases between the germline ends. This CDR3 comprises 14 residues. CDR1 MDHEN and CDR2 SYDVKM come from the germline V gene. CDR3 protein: CASSLGGPWDEQFF. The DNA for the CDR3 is TGTGCCAGCAGTTTAGGAGGCCCATGGGATGAGCAGTTCTTC.

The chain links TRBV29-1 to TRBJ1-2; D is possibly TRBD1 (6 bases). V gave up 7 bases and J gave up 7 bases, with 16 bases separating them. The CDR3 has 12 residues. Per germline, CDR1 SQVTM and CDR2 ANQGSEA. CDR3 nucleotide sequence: TGCAGCGCACCCACAGGGCCGGGTGGCTACACCTTC. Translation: CSAPTGPGGYTF.

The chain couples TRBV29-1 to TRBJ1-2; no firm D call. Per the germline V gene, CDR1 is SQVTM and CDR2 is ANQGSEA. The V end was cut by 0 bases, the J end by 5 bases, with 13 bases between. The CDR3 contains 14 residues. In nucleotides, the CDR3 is TGCAGCGTTGAAGATCGTTACGAAGCTTATGGCTACACCTTC. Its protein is CSVEDRYEAYGYTF.

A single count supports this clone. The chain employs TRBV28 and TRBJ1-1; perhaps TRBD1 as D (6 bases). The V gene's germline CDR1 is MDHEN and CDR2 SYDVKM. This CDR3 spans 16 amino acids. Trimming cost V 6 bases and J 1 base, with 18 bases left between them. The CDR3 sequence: CASSPNRGARNTEAFF. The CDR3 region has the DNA TGTGCCAGCAGCCCTAATCGGGGGGCGCGGAACACTGAAGCTTTCTTT. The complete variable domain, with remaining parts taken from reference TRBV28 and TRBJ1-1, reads DVKVTQSSRYLVKRTGEKVFLECVQDMDHENMFWYRQDPGLGLRLIYFSYDVKMKEKGDIPEGYSVSREKKERFSLILESASTNQTSMYLCASSPNRGARNTEAFFGQGTRLTVV.

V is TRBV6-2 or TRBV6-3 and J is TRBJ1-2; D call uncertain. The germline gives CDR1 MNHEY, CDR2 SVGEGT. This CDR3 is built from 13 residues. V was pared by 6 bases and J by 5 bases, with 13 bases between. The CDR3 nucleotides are TGTGCCAGCAGCCTGAGTAACGGGTATGGCTACACCTTC. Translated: CASSLSNGYGYTF.

The CDR3 loop reads CASSSMQGGISSYEQYF. The CDR3 DNA sequence: TGTGCCAGCAGCTCCATGCAAGGGGGTATAAGCTCCTACGAGCAGTACTTC. The J gene is TRBJ2-7, the V gene TRBV7-9; D possibly corresponds to TRBD1 (6 bases). V lost 4 bases and J 0 bases, leaving 19 bases between the germline ends. The CDR3 covers 17 residues. Germline loops: CDR1 SEHNR, CDR2 FQNEAQ (reference sequence).

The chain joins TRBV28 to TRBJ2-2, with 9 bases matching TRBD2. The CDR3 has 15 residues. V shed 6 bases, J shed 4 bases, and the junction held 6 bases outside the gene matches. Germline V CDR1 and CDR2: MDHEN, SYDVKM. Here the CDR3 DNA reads TGTGCCAGCAGAACCCAACTAGCGGGCACCGGGGAGCTGTTTTTT. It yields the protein CASRTQLAGTGELFF.

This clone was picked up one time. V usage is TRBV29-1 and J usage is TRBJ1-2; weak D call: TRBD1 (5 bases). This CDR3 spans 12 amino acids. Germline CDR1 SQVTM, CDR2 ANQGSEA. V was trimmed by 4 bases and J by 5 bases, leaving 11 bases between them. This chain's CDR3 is CSVAGYRYGYTF. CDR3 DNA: TGCAGCGTTGCAGGGTATCGGTATGGCTACACCTTC.

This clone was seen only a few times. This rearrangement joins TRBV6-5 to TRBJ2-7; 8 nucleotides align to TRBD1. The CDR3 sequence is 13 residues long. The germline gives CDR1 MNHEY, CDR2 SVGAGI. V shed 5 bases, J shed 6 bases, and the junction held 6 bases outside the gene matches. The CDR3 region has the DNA TGTGCCAGCAGTCCAATACAGGGGGGCGAGCAGTACTTC. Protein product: CASSPIQGGEQYF.

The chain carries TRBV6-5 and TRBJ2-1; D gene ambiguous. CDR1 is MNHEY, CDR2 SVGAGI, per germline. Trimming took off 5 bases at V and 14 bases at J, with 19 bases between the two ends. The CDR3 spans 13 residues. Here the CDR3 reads CASSPNSGYQEFF. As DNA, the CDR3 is TGTGCCAGCAGTCCAAACTCCGGATACCAGGAGTTCTTC.

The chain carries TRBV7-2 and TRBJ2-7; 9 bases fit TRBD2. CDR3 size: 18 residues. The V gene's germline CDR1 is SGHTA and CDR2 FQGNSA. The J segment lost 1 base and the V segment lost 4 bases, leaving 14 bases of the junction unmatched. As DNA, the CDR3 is TGTGCCAGCAGCTCCATCCAGCGGGGGGCCCCATTTTCCTACGAGCAGTACTTC. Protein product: CASSSIQRGAPFSYEQYF. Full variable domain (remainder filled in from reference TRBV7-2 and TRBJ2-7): GAGVSQSPSNKVTEKGKDVELRCDPISGHTALYWYRQSLGQGLEFLIYFQGNSAPDKSGLPSDRFSAERTGGSVSTLTIQRTQQEDSAVYLCASSSIQRGAPFSYEQYFGPGTRLTVT.

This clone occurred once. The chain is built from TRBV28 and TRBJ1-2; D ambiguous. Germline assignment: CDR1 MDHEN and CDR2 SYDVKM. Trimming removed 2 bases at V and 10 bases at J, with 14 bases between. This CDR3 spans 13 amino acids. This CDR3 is CASSLRSPINYTF. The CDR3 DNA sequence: TGTGCCAGCAGTTTACGGTCCCCGATAAACTACACCTTC.

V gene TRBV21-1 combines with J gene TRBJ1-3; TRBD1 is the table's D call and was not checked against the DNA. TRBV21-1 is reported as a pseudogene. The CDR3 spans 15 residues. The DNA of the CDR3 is TGTGCCAGCAGCATGCCGGACAGATCTGGAAACACCATATATTTT. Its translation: CASSMPDRSGNTIYF.

The CDR3 sequence: CASSRQANSYEQYF. The CDR3, as DNA: TGTGCCAGCAGTAGACAGGCTAACTCCTACGAGCAGTACTTC. The rearrangement links TRBV6-2 or TRBV6-3 to TRBJ2-7, with D perhaps TRBD1 (6 bases). The CDR3 loop spans 14 amino acids. V lost 5 bases to trimming and J lost 0 bases, with 11 bases between them. Germline CDR1 reads MNHEY; CDR2 reads SVGEGT.

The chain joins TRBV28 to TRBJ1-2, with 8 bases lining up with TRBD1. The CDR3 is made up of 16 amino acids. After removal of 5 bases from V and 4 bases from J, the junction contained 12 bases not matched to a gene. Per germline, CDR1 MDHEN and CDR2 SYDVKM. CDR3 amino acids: CASSGTGASRGYGYTF. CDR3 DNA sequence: TGTGCCAGCAGTGGGACAGGAGCCTCTAGGGGCTATGGCTACACCTTC.

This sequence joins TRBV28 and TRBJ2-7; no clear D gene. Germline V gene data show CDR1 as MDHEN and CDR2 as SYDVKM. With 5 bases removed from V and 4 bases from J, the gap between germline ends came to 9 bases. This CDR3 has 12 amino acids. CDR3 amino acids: CASSPLSYEQYF. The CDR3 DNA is TGTGCCAGCAGTCCCTTGAGTTACGAGCAGTACTTC. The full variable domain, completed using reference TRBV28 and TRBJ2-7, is DVKVTQSSRYLVKRTGEKVFLECVQDMDHENMFWYRQDPGLGLRLIYFSYDVKMKEKGDIPEGYSVSREKKERFSLILESASTNQTSMYLCASSPLSYEQYFGPGTRLTVT.

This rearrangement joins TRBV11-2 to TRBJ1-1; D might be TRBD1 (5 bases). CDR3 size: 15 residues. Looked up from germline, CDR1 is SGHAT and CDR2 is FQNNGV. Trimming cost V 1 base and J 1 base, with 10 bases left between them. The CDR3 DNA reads TGTGCCAGCAGCTTAGGCCAGGGCGAGAACACTGAAGCTTTCTTT. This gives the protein CASSLGQGENTEAFF. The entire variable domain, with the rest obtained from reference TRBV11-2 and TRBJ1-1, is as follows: EAGVAQSPRYKIIEKRQSVAFWCNPISGHATLYWYQQILGQGPKLLIQFQNNGVVDDSQLPKDRFSAERLKGVDSTLKIQPAKLEDSAVYLCASSLGQGENTEAFFGQGTRLTVV.

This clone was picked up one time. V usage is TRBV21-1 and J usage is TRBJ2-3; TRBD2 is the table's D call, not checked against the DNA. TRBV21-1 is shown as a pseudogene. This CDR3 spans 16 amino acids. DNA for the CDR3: TGTGCCAGCAGCAAAAATTTGGCTAGCGGGAGAGATACGCAGTATTTT. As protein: CASSKNLASGRDTQYF.

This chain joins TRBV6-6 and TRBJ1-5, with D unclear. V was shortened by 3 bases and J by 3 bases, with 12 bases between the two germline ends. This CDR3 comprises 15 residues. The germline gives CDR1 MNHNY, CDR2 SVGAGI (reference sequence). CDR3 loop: CASSYGRRDNQPQHF. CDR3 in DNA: TGTGCCAGCAGTTATGGGCGCAGAGACAATCAGCCCCAGCATTTT.